This is a list of T cell receptor beta chains from one sample in a study of early stage breast cancer tumors. Measured with immunoSEQ multiplex PCR; TCRdb has only the in-frame clones, and not every one. The table records about 46,000 clones, around 80% of them present only once. Sequencing was performed on blood. The receptor set was obtained from a person aged 35-49 years with breast cancer. CDR3s include the opening cysteine and the closing phenylalanine or tryptophan. The D gene is left open where the match is weak. Expanded clones are given a class, and other clones once, few, many or no size at all.

TRBD1	TRBJ1-1	TRBV18	.	CASSFTGGVSEAFF	TGTGCCAGCTCATTTACAGGGGGCGTCTCTGAAGCTTTCTTT
.	TRBJ1-1	TRBV29-1	few	CSAEGGPNTEAFF	TGCAGCGCCGAAGGAGGCCCGAACACTGAAGCTTTCTTT
.	TRBJ1-4	TRBV2	.	CASSYTPPGEKLFF	TGTGCCAGCAGTTATACACCCCCTGGGGAAAAACTGTTTTTT
TRBD1	TRBJ2-2	TRBV29-1	.	CSVTTGPGELFF	TGCAGCGTGACGACAGGGCCCGGGGAGCTGTTTTTT
TRBD1	TRBJ1-2	TRBV7-9	.	CASSWQGVGYTF	TGTGCCAGCAGCTGGCAGGGGGTGGGCTACACCTTC
.	TRBJ1-4	TRBV2	few	CASSPSGAQREKLFF	TGTGCCAGCAGTCCCTCGGGGGCACAGCGGGAAAAACTGTTTTTT
TRBD2	TRBJ2-1	TRBV4-2	large	CASSQEGAGGPDEQFF	TGTGCCAGCAGCCAAGAAGGAGCGGGAGGGCCGGATGAGCAGTTCTTC
.	TRBJ1-5	TRBV6-5	.	CASSRDGENQPQHF	TGTGCCAGCAGCAGGGACGGGGAGAATCAGCCCCAGCATTTT
.	TRBJ1-5	TRBV12-5	.	CASGLGPDGTFYSNQPQHF	TGTGCTAGTGGTTTGGGACCTGACGGAACTTTTTATAGCAATCAGCCCCAGCATTTT
.	TRBJ2-1	TRBV7-9	.	CASSFGASSGEQFF	TGTGCCAGCAGCTTCGGTGCTAGCTCGGGTGAGCAGTTCTTC
TRBD2	TRBJ2-5	TRBV19	.	CASTPGGETQYF	TGTGCCAGTACCCCGGGGGGAGAGACCCAGTACTTC
.	TRBJ2-1	TRBV30	.	CACLRYGSHGNEQFF	TGTGCCTGTCTTCGCTACGGGAGTCACGGCAATGAGCAGTTCTTC
TRBD1	TRBJ1-5	TRBV7-2	.	CASSLDRGNQPQHF	TGTGCCAGCAGCTTGGACAGGGGCAATCAGCCCCAGCATTTT
.	TRBJ1-2	TRBV18	few	CASTDRNYGYTF	TGTGCCAGCACAGACAGGAACTATGGCTACACCTTC
TRBD1	TRBJ2-3	TRBV5-1	.	CASSLVQGSTDTQYF	TGCGCCAGCAGCTTGGTACAGGGGAGCACAGATACGCAGTATTTT
.	TRBJ1-2	TRBV6-4	few	CASSDSGAPVLGYTF	TGTGCCAGCAGTGACTCGGGGGCGCCAGTTCTTGGCTACACCTTC
TRBD2	TRBJ2-1	TRBV5-1	.	CASSLLAGRGNEQFF	TGCGCCAGCAGCTTACTAGCGGGAAGGGGTAATGAGCAGTTCTTC
.	TRBJ1-1	TRBV30	.	CAWTRGQNTEAFF	TGTGCCTGGACGCGGGGCCAGAACACTGAAGCTTTCTTT
TRBD2	TRBJ2-7	TRBV19	.	CASKPKPGLASYEQYF	TGTGCCAGTAAACCGAAGCCGGGACTAGCAAGCTACGAGCAGTACTTC
TRBD1	TRBJ2-1	TRBV18	once	CASSRPGQGLHNEQFF	TGTGCCAGCTCACGACCGGGACAGGGGCTCCACAATGAGCAGTTCTTC
.	TRBJ2-1	TRBV18	.	CASSPPADYNEQFF	TGTGCCAGCTCACCACCAGCGGACTACAATGAGCAGTTCTTC
.	TRBJ2-1	TRBV5-1	.	CASSLTGTDEQFF	TGCGCCAGCAGCCTGACCGGGACCGATGAGCAGTTCTTC
TRBD1	TRBJ2-4	TRBV11-3	.	CASSAPRDRVNGDIQYF	TGTGCCAGCAGCGCCCCCCGGGACAGGGTTAATGGTGACATTCAGTACTTC
.	TRBJ1-5	TRBV2	.	CASSSQGLDQPQHF	TGTGCCAGCAGTTCTCAGGGACTGGATCAGCCCCAGCATTTT
TRBD2	TRBJ2-1	TRBV7-9	once	CASSSPGVGREGGYNEQFF	TGTGCCAGCAGCTCCCCCGGCGTAGGGCGGGAGGGAGGTTACAATGAGCAGTTCTTC
TRBD1	TRBJ2-1	TRBV6-5	.	CASSYVEGASEQFF	TGTGCCAGCAGTTACGTTGAGGGGGCAAGTGAGCAGTTCTTC
TRBD2	TRBJ2-5	TRBV4-2	.	CASSQDLPGLAGEGGQETQYF	TGTGCCAGCAGCCAAGATCTACCGGGACTAGCGGGAGAAGGGGGCCAAGAGACCCAGTACTTC
.	TRBJ2-5	TRBV30	.	CAWSVGSKETQYF	TGTGCCTGGAGTGTGGGCTCCAAGGAGACCCAGTACTTC
.	TRBJ1-4	TRBV4-2	.	CASSQDWSAGRLGEKLFF	TGTGCCAGCAGCCAAGATTGGTCCGCCGGGAGACTTGGGGAAAAACTGTTTTTT
TRBD2	TRBJ2-3	TRBV7-7	.	CASSSGSGRGTDTQYF	TGTGCTAGCAGCTCTGGTAGCGGGAGAGGGACGGATACGCAGTATTTT
.	TRBJ1-4	TRBV2	.	CASSVWGRSNEKLFF	TGTGCCAGCAGTGTATGGGGACGGAGTAATGAAAAACTGTTTTTT
TRBD1	TRBJ1-4	TRBV6-5	.	CASSARGPDEKLFF	TGTGCCAGCAGTGCCAGGGGGCCGGATGAAAAACTGTTTTTT
.	TRBJ1-1	TRBV4-1	few	CASSQVLGTEAFF	TGCGCCAGCAGCCAAGTGCTGGGCACTGAAGCTTTCTTT
.	TRBJ2-2	TRBV14	once	CASSQERNLRGGELFF	TGTGCCAGCAGCCAAGAGAGGAATCTAAGGGGCGGGGAGCTGTTTTTT
.	TRBJ2-7	TRBV6-4	once	CASSDSSSYEQYF	TGTGCCAGCAGTGATTCCAGCTCCTACGAGCAGTACTTC
TRBD1	TRBJ2-3	TRBV7-9	.	CASSLTRSWGQGGTDTQYF	TGTGCCAGCAGCTTAACAAGATCCTGGGGACAGGGTGGCACAGATACGCAGTATTTT
.	TRBJ2-2	TRBV11-3	.	CASSWTNTGELFF	TGTGCCAGCAGCTGGACGAACACCGGGGAGCTGTTTTTT
TRBD2	TRBJ2-1	TRBV6-4	.	CASSITSGGEQFF	TGTGCCAGCAGCATAACTAGCGGGGGAGAGCAGTTCTTC
TRBD1	TRBJ1-1	TRBV7-9	.	CASSKDRVSEAFF	TGTGCCAGCAGTAAAGACAGGGTGTCTGAAGCTTTCTTT
TRBD2	TRBJ2-1	TRBV2	once	CASRLLAGGIKYNEQFF	TGTGCCAGCAGACTCCTAGCGGGAGGGATCAAGTACAATGAGCAGTTCTTC
.	TRBJ2-7	TRBV6-6	.	CASSYDRAEQYF	TGTGCCAGCAGTTACGACCGGGCCGAGCAGTACTTC
TRBD1	TRBJ1-1	TRBV6-6	once	CASSSGTDIEAFF	TGTGCCAGCAGTTCCGGGACAGACATTGAAGCTTTCTTT
TRBD2	TRBJ2-1	TRBV18	.	CASSLGLAGRDEQFF	TGTGCCAGCTCCCTAGGACTAGCGGGTAGGGATGAGCAGTTCTTC
TRBD2	TRBJ2-4	TRBV30	.	CAWSVGTSVFQYF	TGTGCCTGGAGTGTAGGTACTAGCGTCTTTCAGTACTTC
.	TRBJ2-1	TRBV7-6	.	CASSFTGIEQFF	TGTGCCAGCAGCTTTACCGGGATCGAGCAGTTCTTC
.	TRBJ2-3	TRBV7-2	.	CASSLAGGLDTQYF	TGTGCCAGCAGCTTAGCGGGAGGTCTAGATACGCAGTATTTT
TRBD1	TRBJ2-2	TRBV27	.	CASSSRDRDPGELFF	TGTGCCAGCAGTTCCCGGGACAGGGACCCCGGGGAGCTGTTTTTT
TRBD2	TRBJ2-2	TRBV4-2	.	CASSQPGLANTGELFF	TGTGCCAGCAGCCAGCCGGGACTAGCGAACACCGGGGAGCTGTTTTTT
.	TRBJ2-5	TRBV19	.	CASSPKRPGEFRAIEETQYF	TGTGCCAGTAGTCCGAAGCGCCCAGGGGAATTCAGGGCGATTGAGGAGACCCAGTACTTC
TRBD1	TRBJ1-2	TRBV7-8	.	CASRNNPGGNDYGYTF	TGTGCCAGCAGAAACAACCCAGGGGGCAACGACTATGGCTACACCTTC
.	TRBJ2-3	TRBV7-2	.	CASSWEYRDTQYF	TGTGCCAGCAGCTGGGAATACAGGGATACGCAGTATTTT
.	TRBJ2-7	TRBV11-2	.	CASSLVWLGGYEQYF	TGTGCCAGCAGCTTAGTGTGGCTAGGGGGCTACGAGCAGTACTTC
TRBD2	TRBJ2-1	TRBV29-1	once	CSVGGGNYNEQFF	TGCAGCGTTGGGGGGGGAAACTACAATGAGCAGTTCTTC